These 18 T cell receptor beta chains came from one sample sequenced in a study of blood T cells in healthy people across ages. It was with a sample-barcoded 5' primer and a J-beta primer mix that a second PCR of roughly 6 to 12 cycles was run. TCRdb re-derived calls from the 5' RACE reads in MiXCR, one entry per CDR3 protein. The sample carries 650,000 to 1,000,000 distinct CDR3 sequences, 30% to 45% recorded once. Sequences were obtained from blood. These receptors were obtained from a young man in good health.

The chain recombines TRBV7-3 with TRBJ2-7; either TRBD1 or TRBD2 may supply D (6 bases each). The germline V gene encodes CDR1 SGHTA and CDR2 FQGTGA. This CDR3 has 13 residues. With 2 bases removed from V and 5 bases from J, the gap between germline ends came to 10 bases. CDR3 protein: CASSLGGPDEQYF. As DNA, the CDR3 is TGTGCCAGCAGCTTAGGGGGGCCCGACGAGCAGTACTTC.

This clonotype was found once. The chain employs TRBV28 and TRBJ2-2, with TRBD1 as a possible D gene (6 bases). V was trimmed by 7 bases and J by 7 bases, leaving 19 bases between them. The germline CDR1 and CDR2 sequences are MDHEN and SYDVKM. There are 15 residues in the CDR3. The CDR3 sequence: CASTMRGSGNGELFF. The CDR3 DNA follows: TGTGCCAGCACCATGAGGGGGTCAGGGAACGGGGAGCTGTTTTTT.

This clonotype was observed a few times. The rearrangement joins TRBV6-5 to TRBJ1-5; the D gene is possibly TRBD1 (5 bases). The germline V and J ends were trimmed by 8 bases and 4 bases, with 12 bases remaining between them. Germline V lookup: CDR1 MNHEY, CDR2 SVGAGI. The CDR3 totals 13 residues. CDR3 nucleotides: TGTGCCAGCTGTGGGGGGAGGAATCAGCCCCAGCATTTT. Translated, it gives CASCGGRNQPQHF.

The table lists this clonotype with a few counts. The gene calls are TRBV12-3 or TRBV12-4 and TRBJ1-2, with 8 bases lining up with TRBD1. CDR3 length equals 13 residues. V shed 6 bases, J shed 1 base, and the junction held 1 base outside the gene matches. CDR3 coding DNA: TGTGCCAGCAGGACAGGGGTTAACTATGGCTACACCTTC. Protein sequence: CASRTGVNYGYTF.

The chain couples TRBV27 to TRBJ2-1; D may correspond to TRBD1 or TRBD2 (5 bases each). The germline V gene encodes CDR1 MNHEY and CDR2 SMNVEV (reference sequence). The CDR3 runs 15 residues. Trimming removed 5 bases from V and 3 bases from J, with 14 bases in between. The CDR3 loop is CASSPALGDYNEQFF. CDR3 sequence (DNA): TGTGCCAGCAGTCCCGCCCTGGGGGACTACAATGAGCAGTTCTTC.

This clonotype has more than one count but fewer than ten. The chain links TRBV20-1 to TRBJ2-3, with 10 bases matching TRBD2. After removal of 6 bases from V and 2 bases from J, the junction contained 8 bases not matched to a gene. The V gene's germline CDR1 is DFQATT and CDR2 SNEGSKA (reference sequence). The CDR3 loop spans 15 amino acids. In nucleotides, the CDR3 is TGCAGTGCCACCCGAACTAGCGGGGACACAGATACGCAGTATTTT. Translated, it gives CSATRTSGDTDTQYF.

There are a few counts of this clonotype. The V and J genes are TRBV30 and TRBJ2-3, with unresolved D. V was clipped by 3 bases and J by 3 bases, with 10 bases between them. Germline V gene lookup returns CDR1 GTSNPN and CDR2 SVGIG (reference sequence). CDR3 length: 13 residues. The CDR3 protein is CAWRKGGTDTQYF. The CDR3 DNA follows: TGTGCCTGGAGAAAGGGCGGAACAGATACGCAGTATTTT.

This clonotype has more than one count but fewer than ten. The gene calls are TRBV9 and TRBJ1-1; D perhaps matches TRBD1 (5 bases). Looked up from germline, CDR1 is SGDLS and CDR2 is YYNGEE. V lost 0 bases to trimming and J lost 4 bases, with 7 bases between them. The CDR3 has 13 amino acids. CDR3 bases: TGTGCCAGCAGCGTAGAGGGGATCACTGAAGCTTTCTTT. Its protein is CASSVEGITEAFF. Together with reference TRBV9 and TRBJ1-1, the CDR3 gives the full variable domain: DSGVTQTPKHLITATGQRVTLRCSPRSGDLSVYWYQQSLDQGLQFLIQYYNGEERAKGNILERFSAQQFPDLHSELNLSSLELGDSALYFCASSVEGITEAFFGQGTRLTVV.

The sample holds many counts of this clonotype. The chain couples TRBV20-1 to TRBJ1-2, with D possibly matching TRBD1 (5 bases). Germline V gives CDR1 DFQATT, CDR2 SNEGSKA (reference sequence). This CDR3 has 12 residues. V gave up 8 bases and J gave up 8 bases, with 18 bases separating them. The CDR3 coding sequence is TGCAGTCAGAGCTGGGGGAATGAGGGCTACACCTTC. Protein sequence: CSQSWGNEGYTF.

This clonotype showed up just a few times. CDR3 nucleotides: TGTGCCAGCAGTGTCCAGGGTAGCAATCAGCCCCAGCATTTT. Amino acid sequence: CASSVQGSNQPQHF. This chain uses TRBV2 with TRBJ1-5, with D possibly being TRBD1 (5 bases). From germline, CDR1 is SNHLY and CDR2 FYNNEI. CDR3 length: 14 residues. The V end was cut by 4 bases, the J end by 0 bases, with 7 bases between.

In its sample, this clonotype was seen a few times. This chain joins TRBV10-3 and TRBJ1-3; 10 bases fit TRBD1. With 6 bases clipped from V and 1 base from J, the junction kept 3 bases outside the gene matches. The CDR3 loop spans 15 amino acids. The V gene's germline CDR1 is ENHRY and CDR2 SYGVKD. The CDR3 here is CAIRGDRGSGNTIYF. The CDR3 nucleotides are TGTGCCATCAGAGGGGACAGGGGATCTGGAAACACCATATATTTT.

Many counts were recorded for this clonotype. This sequence joins TRBV4-1 and TRBJ1-2; D remains ambiguous. The CDR3 contains 13 residues. Trimming cost V 0 bases and J 10 bases, with 12 bases left between them. The germline V gene has CDR1 MGHRA and CDR2 YSYEKL. The CDR3 DNA reads as TGCGCCAGCAGCCAAGATTTAGGCAGTTACTACACCTTC. Encoded protein: CASSQDLGSYYTF.

At least ten counts were recorded for this clonotype. The chain links TRBV5-6 to TRBJ2-5; the D is unclear. This CDR3 is built from 13 residues. The V end lost 2 bases, the J end lost 2 bases, and 7 bases lay between the germline ends. Germline-derived CDR1 and CDR2 are SGHDT and YYEEEE. This CDR3 reads CASSFLGQETQYF. CDR3 DNA sequence: TGTGCCAGCAGCTTCTTGGGGCAAGAGACCCAGTACTTC. The complete variable domain, with remaining parts taken from reference TRBV5-6 and TRBJ2-5, reads DAGVTQSPTHLIKTRGQQVTLRCSPKSGHDTVSWYQQALGQGPQFIFQYYEEEERQRGNFPDRFSGHQFPNYSSELNVNALLLGDSALYLCASSFLGQETQYFGPGTRLLVL.

The V call is TRBV20-1, the J call TRBJ2-5; 9 bases agree with TRBD2. The CDR3 runs 16 residues. Germline assignment: CDR1 DFQATT and CDR2 SNEGSKA (reference sequence). The V and J ends lost 0 bases and 7 bases, in that order; junction bases with no gene match: 12. The CDR3 DNA sequence: TGCAGTGCTAGAGATGGCACTAGCGGGTTCCCCGGGACCCAGTACTTC. Encoded protein: CSARDGTSGFPGTQYF.

This clonotype occurred once. CDR3 bases: TGTGCCACCCGAAGACAGGGTGCAACTAATGAAAAACTGTTTTTT. This sequence encodes CATRRQGATNEKLFF. The chain is built from TRBV6-2 or TRBV6-3 and TRBJ1-4, with 7 positions matching TRBD1. Trimming removed 10 bases from V and 0 bases from J; junction bases left unmatched: 8. The CDR3 runs to 15 residues. Germline V lookup: CDR1 MNHEY, CDR2 SVGEGT.

This clonotype was seen a handful of times. This may be a read error: a much more frequent sequence differs by one nucleotide. The V and J genes are TRBV4-3 and TRBJ2-7; 7 positions agree with TRBD1. Unmatched junction bases numbered 9, after V lost 0 bases and J lost 7 bases. CDR1 is LGHNA and CDR2 is YSLEER in the germline V gene. The CDR3 is 15 residues long. CDR3 DNA: TGCGCCAGCAGCCAAGAACGACAGGGTTCCAATGAGCAGTACTTC. Protein: CASSQERQGSNEQYF.

This clonotype was observed a few times. The rearrangement joins TRBV24-1 to TRBJ2-7; D gene ambiguous. The ends were cut back, 0 bases at V and 8 bases at J, with 7 bases in the middle. Germline lookup yields CDR1 KGHDR and CDR2 SFDVKD. This CDR3 has 12 amino acids. The CDR3 spells CATSDLRRQQYF. Written as DNA, the CDR3 is TGTGCCACCAGTGATTTGAGGCGGCAGCAGTACTTC.

This clonotype was observed a single time. The chain uses TRBV4-3 and TRBJ2-7; 8 nucleotides align to TRBD2. The CDR3 is 16 amino acids. Germline values: CDR1 LGHNA, CDR2 YSLEER. V lost 4 bases and J lost 1; bases outside the gene matches: 9. Written as DNA, the CDR3 is TGCGCCAGCAGCCTCTCAGCGGGAGTCGTTTCCTACGAGCAGTACTTC. Translation: CASSLSAGVVSYEQYF.